This T cell receptor beta chain was observed in a study of siplizumab effects on memory and regulatory T cells (dated by TCRdb to 2018 to 2020). Describing the broader study: The study examined how the anti-CD2 antibody siplizumab affects alloreactive T-cell subsets in allogeneic mixed lymphocyte reactions built from human PBMCs.

Sorted unstimulated T cells and proliferating T cells recovered from mixed lymphocyte reactions were subjected to TCRbeta CDR3 sequencing. Fresh whole blood from approximately 10 HLA-typed healthy donors was used to isolate PBMCs. To map where alloreactive clones came from, CD4+ non-regulatory T cells in the unstimulated state were FACS-sorted. A remark on this clone: Its antigen is currently not known. Base qualities are not provided; no much larger clone lies one nucleotide away.

V ends up 10 bases short and J 3 bases short, with an unmatched junction base count of 2. Reading the germline V gene (reference sequence) gives CDR1 SGHNT and CDR2 YYREEE. Reading from cysteine to phenylalanine, the CDR3 counts 13 amino acids. Solely the CDR3 DNA is kept, with 39 bases framed from the first base. Libraries came from the immunoSEQ multiplex PCR assay. Each sample had some 9.7 x 10^4 TCR templates assayed by the deep sequencing platform. Genomic DNA extracted from sorted T cells was used for TCRbeta CDR3 sequencing. The authors' pipeline ran thus. The R programming language was used for the clonal analysis of the TCRbeta CDR3 data. Unstimulated samples were compared with post-reaction CFSE-low samples to define alloreactive CD4+ and CD8+ clones. Regulatory or non-regulatory origin of alloreactive CD4+ clones was assigned by matching sequences to the sorted unstimulated Treg and non-Treg repertoires. TCRdb re-hosts the immuneACCESS table, in-frame sequences only. Its copies lack some clones; in the studies checked, an unresolved V gene accounts for under half of them, and the cause for the rest is not known. The DNA was the basis for D and trimming; V, J and clone size are from that table. The sample table shows about 120,000 clones, and roughly 94% are seen once. Roughly 1.5% of the sample is held by the ten biggest clonotypes.

On the study overall, not on this receptor specifically: The cumulative frequency of alloreactive sequences traceable to unstimulated CD4+ memory T cells was significantly reduced by siplizumab. In reactions with siplizumab, an average of 68.8% of mappable alloreactive CD4+ clones were Treg-derived, compared with 25% to 30% in control reactions. Roughly 80-95% of proliferating CD4+ or CD8+ clones could not be assigned a naive or memory phenotype. Because sequences at frequencies below about 10^-5 were poorly captured, only a minor fraction of alloreactive clones could be mapped back to unstimulated subsets. Whether proliferating Tregs from siplizumab cultures actually had suppressive function was not functionally confirmed. Unstimulated naive T cells appeared more diverse than memory T cells, and naive cells seemed to contribute substantially to the alloresponse.

This sequence uses TRBV5-4 and TRBJ2-7; TRBD2 fits 15 bases in the junction. This receptor was taken from a human donor in good health. The sequenced material came from non-Treg CD4+ T cells sorted from blood. The cell subset or site label, read with the paper, signifies: FACS-sorted unstimulated CD4+ non-regulatory T cells. The CDR3 region has the sequence CAGGLAGGYEQYF. The nucleotide sequence is given as TGTGCCGGGGGACTAGCGGGGGGCTACGAGCAGTACTTC. The variable domain in full, with residues beyond the CDR3 obtained from the reference TRBV5-4 and TRBJ2-7 genes, is ETGVTQSPTHLIKTRGQQVTLRCSSQSGHNTVSWYQQALGQGPQFIFQYYREEENGRGNFPPRFSGLQFPNYSSELNVNALELDDSALYLCAGGLAGGYEQYFGPGTRLTVT.